These 2 T cell receptor beta chains were sequenced from one sample in a study of early T cells in non-severe SARS-CoV-2 infection. TCRdb analysed the 5' RACE reads with MiXCR anew, one entry per CDR3 protein. The table includes 70,000 to 95,000 distinct CDR3 sequences, more than 7.5% detected once. The specimen sequenced was whole blood. The source is an adult who was a healthcare worker with PCR-confirmed SARS-CoV-2 infection or an uninfected control (not recorded which).

This clonotype was counted ten times or more. The rearrangement links TRBV10-3 to TRBJ1-1; 7 bases agree with TRBD1. This CDR3 spans 14 amino acids. CDR1 is ENHRY, CDR2 SYGVKD, per germline. Trimming took 4 bases from V and 3 from J; bases not matched to a gene: 5. CDR3 protein: CAISALGTDTEAFF. The CDR3 nucleotides read TGTGCCATCAGTGCATTAGGGACAGACACTGAAGCTTTCTTT.

This clonotype was seen more than once but under ten times. The chain joins TRBV29-1 to TRBJ1-1, with TRBD1 matching over 7 bases. Germline CDR1 reads SQVTM; CDR2 reads ANQGSEA. CDR3 length: 14 residues. V gave up 4 bases and J gave up 2 bases; unmatched junction bases: 7. The CDR3 protein is CSVGIYRGNTEAFF. CDR3 bases: TGCAGCGTTGGCATCTACAGGGGCAACACTGAAGCTTTCTTT. Complete variable domain (other parts from reference TRBV29-1 and TRBJ1-1): SAVISQKPSRDICQRGTSLTIQCQVDSQVTMMFWYRQQPGQSLTLIATANQGSEATYESGFVIDKFPISRPNLTFSTLTVSNMSPEDSSIYLCSVGIYRGNTEAFFGQGTRLTVV.